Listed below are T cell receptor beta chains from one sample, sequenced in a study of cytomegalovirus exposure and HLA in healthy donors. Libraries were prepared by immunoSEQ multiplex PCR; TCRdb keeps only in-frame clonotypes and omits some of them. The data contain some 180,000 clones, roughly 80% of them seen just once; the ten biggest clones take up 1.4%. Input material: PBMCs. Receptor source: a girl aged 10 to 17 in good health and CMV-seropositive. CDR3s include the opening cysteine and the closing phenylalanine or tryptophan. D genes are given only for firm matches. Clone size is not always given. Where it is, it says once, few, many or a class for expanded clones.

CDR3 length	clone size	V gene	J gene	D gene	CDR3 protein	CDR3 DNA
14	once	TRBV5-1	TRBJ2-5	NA	CASSIVAPGETQYF	TGCGCCAGCAGCATCGTAGCGCCCGGAGAGACCCAGTACTTC
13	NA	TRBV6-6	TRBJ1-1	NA	CASSTGGNTEAFF	TGTGCCAGCAGTACGGGGGGGAACACTGAAGCTTTCTTT
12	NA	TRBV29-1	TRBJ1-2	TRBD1	CSVGDRTSGYTF	TGCAGCGTTGGGGACAGAACCTCCGGCTACACCTTC
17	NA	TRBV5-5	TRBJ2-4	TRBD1	CASSLNPGTGPKNIQYF	TGTGCCAGCAGCTTAAATCCCGGGACAGGCCCCAAAAACATTCAGTACTTC
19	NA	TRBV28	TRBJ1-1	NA	CASRPLPPEKTGQVAEAFF	TGTGCCAGCAGACCCCTACCCCCGGAGAAGACAGGCCAGGTCGCTGAAGCTTTCTTT
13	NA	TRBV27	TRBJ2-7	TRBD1	CASSRQGSYEQYF	TGTGCCAGCAGCCGACAGGGATCCTACGAGCAGTACTTC
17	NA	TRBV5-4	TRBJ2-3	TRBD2	CASSLAIKAGGTDTQYF	TGTGCCAGCAGCTTAGCGATCAAGGCGGGAGGCACAGATACGCAGTATTTT
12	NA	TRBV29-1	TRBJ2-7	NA	CSVETGTYEQYF	TGCAGCGTTGAAACAGGTACCTACGAGCAGTACTTC
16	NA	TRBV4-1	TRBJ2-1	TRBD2	CASSQALAGPHNEQFF	TGCGCCAGCAGCCAAGCCTTAGCGGGACCGCACAATGAGCAGTTCTTC
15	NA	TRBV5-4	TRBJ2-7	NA	CASSPKGTAAYEQYF	TGTGCCAGCAGCCCAAAGGGGACTGCCGCCTACGAGCAGTACTTC
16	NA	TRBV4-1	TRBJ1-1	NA	CASSLKRQDLNTEAFF	TGCGCCAGCAGCCTTAAGAGACAGGACCTGAACACTGAAGCTTTCTTT
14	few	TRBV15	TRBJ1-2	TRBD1	CATRTTGNNYGYTF	TGTGCCACCAGAACGACAGGGAATAACTATGGCTACACCTTC
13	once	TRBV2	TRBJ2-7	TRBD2	CARGTSGTYEQYF	TGTGCCAGAGGGACTAGCGGGACCTACGAGCAGTACTTC
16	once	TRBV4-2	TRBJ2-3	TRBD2	CASSQPSGRGFDTQYF	TGTGCCAGCAGCCAGCCTAGCGGGAGGGGCTTTGATACGCAGTATTTT
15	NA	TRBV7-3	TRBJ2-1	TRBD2	CASSTRLAEYNEQFF	TGTGCCAGCAGCACCCGACTAGCGGAGTACAATGAGCAGTTCTTC
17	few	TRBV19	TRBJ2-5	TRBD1	CASRSGETGGRQETQYF	TGTGCCAGTAGGTCTGGGGAGACAGGGGGGCGGCAAGAGACCCAGTACTTC
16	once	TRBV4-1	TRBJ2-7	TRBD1	CASSQTYGQGPWEQYF	TGCGCCAGCAGCCAAACTTACGGACAGGGCCCCTGGGAGCAGTACTTC
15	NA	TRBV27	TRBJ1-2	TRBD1	CASSSGTGGNYGYTF	TGTGCCAGCAGTTCCGGGACAGGAGGGAACTATGGCTACACCTTC
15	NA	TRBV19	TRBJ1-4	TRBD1	CASSDRQGTNEKLFF	TGTGCCAGTAGCGATCGACAGGGAACTAATGAAAAACTGTTTTTT
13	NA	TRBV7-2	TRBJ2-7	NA	CASSLIGGYEQYF	TGTGCCAGCAGCTTAATCGGCGGCTACGAGCAGTACTTC
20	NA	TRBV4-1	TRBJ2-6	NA	CASSRGPLGGQTTGANVLTF	TGCGCCAGCAGCCGAGGTCCCCTGGGGGGACAGACTACAGGGGCCAACGTCCTGACTTTC
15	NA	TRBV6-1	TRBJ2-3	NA	CASSESAGSTDTQYF	TGTGCCAGCAGTGAGTCCGCGGGCTCCACAGATACGCAGTATTTT
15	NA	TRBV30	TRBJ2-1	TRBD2	CAWSELGLASNEQFF	TGTGCCTGGAGTGAACTGGGACTAGCGAGCAATGAGCAGTTCTTC
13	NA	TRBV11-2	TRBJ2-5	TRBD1	CASSQGVQETQYF	TGTGCCAGCAGCCAGGGGGTTCAAGAGACCCAGTACTTC
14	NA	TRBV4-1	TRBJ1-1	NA	CASSPQTENTEAFF	TGCGCCAGCAGCCCACAGACAGAGAACACTGAAGCTTTCTTT
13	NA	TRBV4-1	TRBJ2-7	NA	CASSQTAEYEQYF	TGCGCCAGCAGCCAAACAGCGGAGTACGAGCAGTACTTC
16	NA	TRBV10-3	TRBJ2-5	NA	CAISDIDSGLWETQYF	TGTGCCATCAGTGACATCGATTCAGGCCTCTGGGAGACCCAGTACTTC